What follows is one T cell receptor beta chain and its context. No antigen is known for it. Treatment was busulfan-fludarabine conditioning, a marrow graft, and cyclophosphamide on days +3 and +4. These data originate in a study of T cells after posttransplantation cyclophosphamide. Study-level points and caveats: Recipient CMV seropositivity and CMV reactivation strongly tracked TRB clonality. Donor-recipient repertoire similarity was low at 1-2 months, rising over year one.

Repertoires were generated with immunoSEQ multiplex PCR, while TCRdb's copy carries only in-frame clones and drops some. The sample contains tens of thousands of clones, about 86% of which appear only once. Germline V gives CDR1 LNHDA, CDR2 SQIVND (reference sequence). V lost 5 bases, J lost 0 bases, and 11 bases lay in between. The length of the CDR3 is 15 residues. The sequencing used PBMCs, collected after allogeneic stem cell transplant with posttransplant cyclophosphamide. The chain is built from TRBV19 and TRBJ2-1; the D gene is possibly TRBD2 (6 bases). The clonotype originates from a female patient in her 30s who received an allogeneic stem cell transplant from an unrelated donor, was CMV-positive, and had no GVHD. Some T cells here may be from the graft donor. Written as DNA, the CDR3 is TGTGCCAGTAGTTGGGCGGGGCTCTCCTACAATGAGCAGTTCTTC. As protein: CASSWAGLSYNEQFF.